These 20 T cell receptor beta chains were sequenced from one sample in a study of shared clonotypes between healthy human individuals. The method was immunoSEQ multiplex PCR; TCRdb's version includes in-frame clones alone and lacks a portion of them. The sample has approximately 700,000 clones, about three quarters seen once. The sample comprised memory CD4+ T cells sorted from blood. Subset defined: CD45RA-negative fraction. Every receptor here comes from a woman aged 25 to 39 in good health.

This clone was seen repeatedly, ten times or more. Other nucleotide sequences in the sample specify the same CDR3. This chain links TRBV28 with TRBJ1-2, with 7 bases identical to TRBD1. In germline, CDR1 is MDHEN, CDR2 SYDVKM. V lost 4 bases and J lost 2; bases outside the gene matches: 7. This CDR3 has 15 amino acids. The CDR3 nucleotides are TGTGCCAGCAGTTCCCTGGGAGGGGGCAACTATGGCTACACCTTC. Protein sequence: CASSSLGGGNYGYTF.

This clone was detected only a few times. The genes are TRBV10-3 and TRBJ1-1, with 7 bases aligning to TRBD1. Germline lookup yields CDR1 ENHRY and CDR2 SYGVKD. V lost 4 bases and J lost 1; bases outside the gene matches: 3. CDR3 length: 14 amino acids. CDR3 loop: CAISAGQENTEAFF. The CDR3 coding sequence is TGTGCCATCAGTGCAGGACAGGAGAACACTGAAGCTTTCTTT.

The chain is built from TRBV19 and TRBJ1-2, with 9 bases lining up with TRBD1. Per the germline V gene, CDR1 is LNHDA and CDR2 is SQIVND (reference sequence). The CDR3 has 14 amino acids. The J segment lost 8 bases and the V segment lost 7 bases, leaving 11 bases of the junction unmatched. The CDR3 here is CASTNRGRRRGYTF. Written as DNA, the CDR3 is TGTGCCAGTACTAACAGGGGGCGTCGTCGGGGCTACACCTTC.

This clone came up once. The chain uses TRBV6-1 and TRBJ2-1; 7 positions agree with TRBD2. V shed 7 bases, J shed 4 bases, and the junction held 10 bases outside the gene matches. Germline loops: CDR1 MNHNS, CDR2 SASEGT. The CDR3 extends over 15 amino acids. CDR3: CASNSGRDRYNEQFF. CDR3 nucleotides: TGTGCCAGCAACTCAGGGAGGGATAGGTACAATGAGCAGTTCTTC.

The table lists this clone with many counts. The rearrangement joins TRBV14 to TRBJ2-3, with TRBD2 matching 7 bases. The V and J ends lost 3 bases and 2 bases, in that order; junction bases with no gene match: 8. This CDR3 contains 16 residues. Per the germline V gene, CDR1 is SGHDN and CDR2 is FVKESK. CDR3 coding DNA: TGTGCCAGCAGCCAGGCTAGCGGAAGTCTCACAGATACGCAGTATTTT. This codes for CASSQASGSLTDTQYF.

This chain links TRBV6-5 with TRBJ2-5; 7 bases are a match to TRBD1. The J call is doubtful: the DNA matches TRBJ2-7 better. CDR1 and CDR2 from the germline V gene are MNHEY and SVGAGI. This CDR3 has 16 residues. CDR3 DNA sequence: TGTGCCAGCAGTTACTCGACCCGACAGGGTACGGCCGAGCAGTACTTC. Its protein product is CASSYSTRQGTAEQYF.

The gene calls are TRBV6-5 and TRBJ2-1; maybe TRBD2 (5 bases). Germline V gene data show CDR1 as MNHEY and CDR2 as SVGAGI. V was pared by 6 bases and J by 7 bases, with 13 bases between. The CDR3 contains 13 residues. The DNA of the CDR3 is TGTGCCAGCAGACGCCCCCCGGGGAATGAGCAGTTCTTC. Translating it yields CASRRPPGNEQFF.

This clone was detected only a few times. The CDR3 loop is CASSLVLVGNTEAFF. CDR3 nucleotide sequence: TGTGCCAGCAGCTTGGTACTGGTCGGAAACACTGAAGCTTTCTTT. This chain joins TRBV5-5 and TRBJ1-1; no definite D call. The CDR3 contains 15 residues. V lost 0 bases and J lost 2, with 11 bases in between. Germline-derived CDR1 and CDR2 are SGHKS and YYEKEE (reference sequence).

The chain couples TRBV5-1 to TRBJ1-4; TRBD1 aligns across 9 bases. The V and J ends lost 4 bases and 1 base, in that order; junction bases with no gene match: 2. CDR1 and CDR2 (germline): SGHRS, YFSETQ. This CDR3 is 15 amino acids long. CDR3 protein: CASSPDRGTNEKLFF. The DNA for the CDR3 is TGCGCCAGCAGCCCGGACAGGGGAACTAATGAAAAACTGTTTTTT.

The genes are TRBV6-1 and TRBJ2-5; 8 nucleotides agree with TRBD2. The length of the CDR3 is 15 residues. V dropped 0 bases and J dropped 4; count of bases not matched to a gene: 4. Germline loops: CDR1 MNHNS, CDR2 SASEGT. The DNA of the CDR3 is TGTGCCAGCAGTGAAGCGCGCGCGGGGGGAGAGACCCAGTACTTC. Its translation is CASSEARAGGETQYF.

V usage is TRBV4-1 and J usage is TRBJ2-3, with D possibly being TRBD1 or TRBD2 (6 bases each). Trimming shortened V by 0 bases and J by 7 bases, and 14 bases separated the two germline ends. Germline V gene lookup returns CDR1 MGHRA and CDR2 YSYEKL. The CDR3 length is 15 residues. The CDR3 is CASSQETGAPYTQYF. CDR3 bases: TGCGCCAGCAGCCAAGAGACGGGGGCCCCCTATACGCAGTATTTT.

The chain has TRBV7-9 and TRBJ1-1, with unresolved D. Germline V gene lookup returns CDR1 SEHNR and CDR2 FQNEAQ (reference sequence). CDR3 size: 15 residues. Trimming took 1 base from V and 1 from J, leaving 10 bases between them. CDR3 sequence reads: CASSLGQPGNTEAFF. CDR3 DNA sequence: TGTGCCAGCAGCTTAGGGCAGCCCGGGAACACTGAAGCTTTCTTT.

The chain links TRBV7-9 to TRBJ1-1; D gene uncertain. Germline CDR1 is SEHNR and CDR2 is FQNEAQ (reference sequence). The germline V and J ends were trimmed by 3 bases and 3 bases, with 11 bases remaining between them. The CDR3 loop spans 14 amino acids. The CDR3 spells CASSFGQKDTEAFF. The CDR3 DNA reads as TGTGCCAGCAGCTTTGGGCAAAAAGACACTGAAGCTTTCTTT.

J is TRBJ1-1 and V is TRBV5-1; tentatively, D is TRBD1 (6 bases). Looked up from germline, CDR1 is SGHRS and CDR2 is YFSETQ. This CDR3 region has 14 residues. V shed 4 bases and J shed 6 bases, with 16 bases lying between them. CDR3 residues: CASSIGQRVAEAFF. The CDR3 DNA is TGCGCCAGCAGCATCGGACAGAGAGTCGCTGAAGCTTTCTTT.

The chain has TRBV9 and TRBJ2-7, with D perhaps TRBD2 (5 bases). V lost 5 bases and J lost 0, with 12 bases in between. CDR1 is SGDLS, CDR2 YYNGEE, per germline. The CDR3 contains 14 residues. The CDR3, as DNA: TGTGCCAGCAGTTCTTGGGAGAACTCCTACGAGCAGTACTTC. Residues: CASSSWENSYEQYF.

CDR3 nucleotides: TGTGCCAGCAGTTACACTCAGGGGCGCGACTATGGCTACACCTTC. Encoded protein: CASSYTQGRDYGYTF. This chain links TRBV6-6 with TRBJ1-2, with D tentatively TRBD1 (6 bases). CDR1 and CDR2 from the germline V gene are MNHNY and SVGAGI (reference sequence). This CDR3 is 15 amino acids long. Trimming took off 2 bases at V and 3 bases at J, with 13 bases between the two ends.

In regard to this clone: Other DNA variants within this sample encode the same CDR3. The chain combines TRBV5-1 with TRBJ2-1, with D hard to call. V was clipped by 2 bases and J by 0 bases, with 9 bases between them. Looked up from germline, CDR1 is SGHRS and CDR2 is YFSETQ. This CDR3 contains 15 residues. DNA of the CDR3: TGCGCCAGCAGCTTCTCCGTGAGCTCCTACAATGAGCAGTTCTTC. It is translated as CASSFSVSSYNEQFF.

CDR3 sequence: CSAYLGGKLFF. The CDR3 DNA reads TGCAGTGCTTACTTGGGAGGAAAACTGTTTTTT. The chain links TRBV20-1 to TRBJ1-4; D is unresolved. The V gene's germline CDR1 is DFQATT and CDR2 SNEGSKA (reference sequence). CDR3 length equals 11 residues. The ends were cut back, 5 bases at V and 10 bases at J, with 11 bases in the middle.

This clone was seen a handful of times. The chain carries TRBV15 and TRBJ2-7, with 7 bases aligning to TRBD1. V trimming: 1 base; J trimming: 4 bases; junction bases outside the gene matches: 1. The CDR3 totals 13 residues. Germline lookup yields CDR1 LNHNV and CDR2 YYDKDF (reference sequence). As DNA, the CDR3 is TGTGCCACCAGCAGAGGGGACAGATACGAGCAGTACTTC. The encoded protein is CATSRGDRYEQYF. Filled out from reference TRBV15 and TRBJ2-7, the complete variable domain reads DAMVIQNPRYQVTQFGKPVTLSCSQTLNHNVMYWYQQKSSQAPKLLFHYYDKDFNNEADTPDNFQSRRPNTSFCFLDIRSPGLGDTAMYLCATSRGDRYEQYFGPGTRLTVT.

In DNA form, the CDR3 reads TGTGCCAGCAGGGACTCTCTATGGAGGTACACCTTC. As protein: CASRDSLWRYTF. The rearrangement joins TRBV25-1 to TRBJ1-2; D ambiguous. The germline V gene encodes CDR1 MGHDK and CDR2 SYGVNS. The CDR3 runs to 12 residues. Trimming took 6 bases from V and 11 from J, leaving 16 bases between them.